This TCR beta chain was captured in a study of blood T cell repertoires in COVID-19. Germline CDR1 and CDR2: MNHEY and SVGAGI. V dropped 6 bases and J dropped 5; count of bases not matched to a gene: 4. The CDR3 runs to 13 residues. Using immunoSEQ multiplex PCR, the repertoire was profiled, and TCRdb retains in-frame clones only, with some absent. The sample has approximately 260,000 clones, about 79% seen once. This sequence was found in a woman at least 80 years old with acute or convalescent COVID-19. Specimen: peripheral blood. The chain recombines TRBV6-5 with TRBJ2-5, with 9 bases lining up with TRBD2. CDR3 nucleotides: TGTGCCAGCAGACAGCGGGGGGAGGAGACCCAGTACTTC. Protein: CASRQRGEETQYF.